This TCR beta chain was recorded in a study of control samples from healthy donors and cancer patients. Trimming left V 0 bases short and J 4 bases short, with 14 bases between. Per germline, CDR1 MGHRA and CDR2 YSYEKL. CDR3 length: 16 residues. Sequencing was performed with immunoSEQ multiplex PCR; in TCRdb, only in-frame clones are kept and a portion is missing. This table has tens of thousands of clones, approximately 90% appearing once. The rearrangement links TRBV4-1 to TRBJ2-3, with a weak D call TRBD2 (7 bases). The sequenced sample consisted of blood. The clonotype comes from a woman in her seventies in good health. As DNA, the CDR3 is TGCGCCAGCAGCCAAGAAGGCGGGGGCGGACCAGATACGCAGTATTTT. Its translation: CASSQEGGGGPDTQYF.